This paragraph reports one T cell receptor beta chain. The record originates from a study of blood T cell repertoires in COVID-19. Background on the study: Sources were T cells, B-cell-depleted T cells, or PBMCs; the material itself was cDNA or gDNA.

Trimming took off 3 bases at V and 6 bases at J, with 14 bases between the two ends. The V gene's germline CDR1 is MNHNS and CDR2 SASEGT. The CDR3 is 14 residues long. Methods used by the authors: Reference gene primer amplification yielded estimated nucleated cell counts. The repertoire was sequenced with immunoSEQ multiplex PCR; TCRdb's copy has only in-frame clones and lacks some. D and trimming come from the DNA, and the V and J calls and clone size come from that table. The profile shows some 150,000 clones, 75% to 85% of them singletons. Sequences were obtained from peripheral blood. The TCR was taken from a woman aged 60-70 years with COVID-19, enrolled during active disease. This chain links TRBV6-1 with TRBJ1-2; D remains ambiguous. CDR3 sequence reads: CASSDLAEAHGYTF. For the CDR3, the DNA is TGTGCCAGCAGTGATCTAGCCGAAGCCCATGGCTACACCTTC.